What follows are 28 T cell receptor beta chains derived from one specimen sequenced in a study of beta chain features in type 1 diabetes. Since all of the isolated RNA was reverse transcribed, expressed TCRB transcripts were what got sequenced. The method was immunoSEQ multiplex PCR; TCRdb's version includes in-frame clones alone and lacks a portion of them. Here the sample spans under 450,000 clones, roughly 14% being singletons. The material sequenced was naive CD4+ T cells from blood. These receptors all stem from a man under 40 in good health.

The chain has TRBV13 and TRBJ2-2, with 8 nucleotides matching TRBD2. V lost 5 bases, J lost 9 bases, and 8 bases stayed unmatched. The CDR3 runs 14 residues. Per germline, CDR1 PRHDT and CDR2 FYEKMQ (reference sequence). Here the CDR3 reads CASSTKRGSRELFF. As DNA, the CDR3 is TGTGCCAGCAGCACGAAGCGGGGGTCCCGGGAGCTGTTTTTT.

The chain carries TRBV7-2 and TRBJ2-7, with 9 bases aligning to TRBD1. CDR1 is SGHTA, CDR2 FQGNSA, per germline. The CDR3 consists of 15 residues. V lost 1 base and J lost 7; bases outside the gene matches: 8. The CDR3 region is CASSLVRGQGQEQYF. The DNA of the CDR3 is TGTGCCAGCAGCTTAGTGAGGGGACAGGGTCAAGAGCAGTACTTC. The full variable domain, completed using reference TRBV7-2 and TRBJ2-7, is GAGVSQSPSNKVTEKGKDVELRCDPISGHTALYWYRQSLGQGLEFLIYFQGNSAPDKSGLPSDRFSAERTGGSVSTLTIQRTQQEDSAVYLCASSLVRGQGQEQYFGPGTRLTVT.

This clone was observed a few times. V usage is TRBV18 and J usage is TRBJ1-5; no definite D call. The CDR3 has 15 residues. Trimming took 6 bases from V and 6 from J, leaving 18 bases between them. Germline V gene lookup returns CDR1 KGHSH and CDR2 LQKENI. The CDR3 spells CASSYSVTRGQPQHF. CDR3 nucleotides: TGTGCCAGCTCGTATAGCGTTACCCGGGGTCAGCCCCAGCATTTT.

The genes are TRBV9 and TRBJ2-7; D perhaps matches TRBD1 (6 bases). This CDR3 contains 14 residues. The V gene's germline CDR1 is SGDLS and CDR2 YYNGEE. V was shortened by 4 bases and J by 3 bases, with 14 bases between the two germline ends. The CDR3 nucleotides read TGTGCCAGCAGCCCAGGGGACACTCGCTACGAGCAGTACTTC. Translating gives CASSPGDTRYEQYF.

The genes are TRBV6-5 and TRBJ2-7, with a weak D call TRBD1 (6 bases). The CDR3 sequence is 13 residues long. V shed 6 bases and J shed 4 bases, with 13 bases lying between them. Germline loops: CDR1 MNHEY, CDR2 SVGAGI. CDR3 nucleotides: TGTGCCAGCAGGGACAGAAGCAGGTACGAGCAGTACTTC. Translation gives CASRDRSRYEQYF.

This rearrangement joins TRBV7-6 to TRBJ2-7; D is unresolved. V was trimmed by 5 bases and J by 7 bases, leaving 12 bases between them. Germline CDR1 and CDR2: SGHVS and FNYEAQ. The CDR3 is 12 residues long. The CDR3: CASSQAWGEQYF. The CDR3 DNA is TGTGCCAGCAGCCAAGCTTGGGGTGAGCAGTACTTC.

This rearrangement joins TRBV5-6 to TRBJ2-5, with D unresolved. CDR3 length: 14 residues. The germline V and J ends were trimmed by 0 bases and 1 base, with 7 bases remaining between them. Germline V gene sequence: CDR1 SGHDT, CDR2 YYEEEE. The CDR3 DNA reads TGTGCCAGCAGCTTGGGTTCCAGCCAAGAGACCCAGTACTTC. Amino acid sequence: CASSLGSSQETQYF.

V gene TRBV14 combines with J gene TRBJ2-5, with 8 nucleotides matching TRBD2. The CDR3 runs 11 residues. From germline, CDR1 is SGHDN and CDR2 FVKESK. J gave up 7 bases and V 6 bases, and 1 base lay outside the gene matches. The CDR3 DNA is TGTGCCAGCAGTCGGGAGGGGACCCAGTACTTC. It specifies CASSREGTQYF.

This clone was counted between two and nine times. The chain recombines TRBV25-1 with TRBJ2-5; the match to TRBD2 covers 11 bases. CDR1 is MGHDK, CDR2 SYGVNS, per germline. The CDR3 spans 13 residues. V lost 6 bases, J lost 3 bases, and 0 bases stayed unmatched. CDR3 coding DNA: TGTGCCAGCAGACTAGCGGGAGAAGAGACCCAGTACTTC. Its translation: CASRLAGEETQYF.

The rearrangement joins TRBV29-1 to TRBJ2-3; the match to TRBD2 covers 11 bases. The CDR3 extends over 15 amino acids. Germline trimming cut 3 bases from V and 4 bases from J; bases unmatched to any gene: 6. CDR1 is SQVTM and CDR2 is ANQGSEA in the germline V gene. The CDR3 bases are TGCAGCGTTGATATAGCGGGGGGGCCCTCAGATACGCAGTATTTT. As protein: CSVDIAGGPSDTQYF.

The genes are TRBV15 and TRBJ1-4; D not certain. The CDR3 length is 13 residues. V was shortened by 5 bases and J by 5 bases, with 9 bases between the two germline ends. Germline values: CDR1 LNHNV, CDR2 YYDKDF (reference sequence). The CDR3 here is CATSQEANEKLFF. CDR3 nucleotide sequence: TGTGCCACCAGCCAGGAGGCGAATGAAAAACTGTTTTTT. Drawing the rest from reference TRBV15 and TRBJ1-4, the complete variable domain is DAMVIQNPRYQVTQFGKPVTLSCSQTLNHNVMYWYQQKSSQAPKLLFHYYDKDFNNEADTPDNFQSRRPNTSFCFLDIRSPGLGDTAMYLCATSQEANEKLFFGSGTQLSVL.

The gene calls are TRBV7-2 and TRBJ2-3; 7 positions match TRBD2. Trimming took 5 bases from V and 5 from J; bases not matched to a gene: 7. The CDR3 covers 14 residues. Per germline, CDR1 SGHTA and CDR2 FQGNSA. The CDR3 reads CASSPGGGVDTQYF. The CDR3, as DNA: TGTGCCAGCAGCCCGGGGGGTGGAGTAGATACGCAGTATTTT.

The chain links TRBV13 to TRBJ2-7; D uncertain. Germline loops: CDR1 PRHDT, CDR2 FYEKMQ (reference sequence). This CDR3 has 15 residues. V was trimmed by 5 bases and J by 0 bases, leaving 14 bases between them. The CDR3 spells CASSPGRTASYEQYF. The CDR3 DNA is TGTGCCAGCAGCCCAGGAAGGACGGCCTCCTACGAGCAGTACTTC.

This clone was observed a handful of times. This chain links TRBV25-1 with TRBJ2-5, with D tentatively TRBD1 (6 bases). The closer fit of TRBJ2-7 to the DNA end suggests the J call may be wrong. The germline V gene has CDR1 MGHDK and CDR2 SYGVNS. This CDR3 has 15 residues. The DNA for the CDR3 is TGTGCCAGCAGTGATCCCAGGGGCTCCTCCTACGAGCAGTACTTC. Amino acids: CASSDPRGSSYEQYF.

The rearrangement links TRBV27 to TRBJ2-7, with a weak D call TRBD1 (5 bases). The CDR3 extends over 17 amino acids. V lost 4 bases to trimming and J lost 0 bases, with 19 bases between them. Germline V CDR1 and CDR2: MNHEY, SMNVEV (reference sequence). CDR3 bases: TGTGCCAGCAGTTACGGCCACAGGAACTGGGACTCCTACGAGCAGTACGTC. This gives the protein CASSYGHRNWDSYEQYV.

In the case of this clone: Other nucleotide sequences in the sample specify the same CDR3. The chain combines TRBV9 with TRBJ1-1, with D perhaps matching TRBD1 (6 bases). This CDR3 contains 14 residues. V was shortened by 3 bases and J by 0 bases, with 9 bases between the two germline ends. Germline values: CDR1 SGDLS, CDR2 YYNGEE. DNA of the CDR3: TGTGCCAGCAGCGCGGGACAAATGAACACTGAAGCTTTCTTT. Translated, it gives CASSAGQMNTEAFF.

The V gene is TRBV7-3, the J gene TRBJ2-1; 8 nucleotides align to TRBD1. The CDR3 loop spans 15 amino acids. J lost 3 bases, V lost 5 bases, and 6 bases had no gene match. Germline CDR1 SGHTA, CDR2 FQGTGA. CDR3 protein: CASSPTGDYYNEQFF. The CDR3 DNA follows: TGTGCCAGCAGCCCGACAGGGGATTACTACAATGAGCAGTTCTTC.

V and J are TRBV30 and TRBJ1-4; TRBD1 aligns across 9 bases. The trim removed 4 bases at V and 6 bases at J, leaving 6 bases unmatched. The CDR3 runs 14 residues. Germline CDR1 GTSNPN, CDR2 SVGIG (reference sequence). CDR3 sequence reads: CAWNTGGFYEKLFF. The CDR3 DNA reads as TGTGCCTGGAATACAGGGGGCTTTTATGAAAAACTGTTTTTT.

The V call is TRBV15, the J call TRBJ2-7; D uncertain. Germline V gene sequence: CDR1 LNHNV, CDR2 YYDKDF (reference sequence). CDR3 length equals 13 residues. Trimming pared 0 bases from V and 6 bases from J, leaving 9 bases between. CDR3 amino acids: CATSRDHAAEQYF. As DNA, the CDR3 is TGTGCCACCAGCAGAGATCATGCAGCCGAGCAGTACTTC. The full variable domain, rest sourced from reference TRBV15 and TRBJ2-7, is DAMVIQNPRYQVTQFGKPVTLSCSQTLNHNVMYWYQQKSSQAPKLLFHYYDKDFNNEADTPDNFQSRRPNTSFCFLDIRSPGLGDTAMYLCATSRDHAAEQYFGPGTRLTVT.

The V and J genes are TRBV5-1 and TRBJ2-7, with D unresolved. Trimming took 4 bases from V and 2 from J, leaving 16 bases between them. CDR3 length: 15 amino acids. The germline CDR1 and CDR2 sequences are SGHRS and YFSETQ. Written as DNA, the CDR3 is TGCGCCAGCAGCCCGAAGGTGGATTTTCCCTACGAGCAGTACGTC. This sequence encodes CASSPKVDFPYEQYV.

This chain uses TRBV7-2 with TRBJ2-7, with TRBD2 identical over 8 bases. V shed 2 bases and J 1 base; nucleotides not matched to a gene: 1. This CDR3 region has 14 residues. The germline V gene has CDR1 SGHTA and CDR2 FQGNSA. The CDR3, as DNA: TGTGCCAGCAGCTTAACGGGGGGGTCCTACGAGCAGTACTTC. This gives the protein CASSLTGGSYEQYF.

This rearrangement joins TRBV29-1 to TRBJ1-2, with D maybe TRBD1 (6 bases). This CDR3 is built from 12 residues. V lost 4 bases and J 5 bases, leaving 11 bases between the germline ends. Germline V gene sequence: CDR1 SQVTM, CDR2 ANQGSEA. CDR3 in amino acids: CSVVQGKYGYTF. CDR3 sequence (DNA): TGCAGCGTTGTTCAGGGGAAGTATGGCTACACCTTC.

The genes are TRBV2 and TRBJ2-1; 10 nucleotides agree with TRBD1. The CDR3 is 14 amino acids. V shed 4 bases, J shed 5 bases, and the junction held 2 bases outside the gene matches. The germline CDR1 and CDR2 sequences are SNHLY and FYNNEI. The CDR3: CASSADRGHNEQFF. CDR3 DNA: TGTGCCAGCAGTGCTGACAGGGGGCACAATGAGCAGTTCTTC.

Only a few counts were recorded for this clone. The rearrangement joins TRBV10-3 to TRBJ2-7; no definite D call. Germline V gene lookup returns CDR1 ENHRY and CDR2 SYGVKD. There are 12 residues in the CDR3. V shed 3 bases and J shed 6 bases, with 9 bases lying between them. The CDR3 DNA sequence: TGTGCCATCAGTGATCCAGTTTCCGAGCAGTACGTC. Translation: CAISDPVSEQYV.

This clone came up a few times. V usage is TRBV18 and J usage is TRBJ2-5; D not certain. The V end was cut by 5 bases, the J end by 5 bases, with 9 bases between. Germline lookup yields CDR1 KGHSH and CDR2 LQKENI. CDR3 length: 12 amino acids. The DNA of the CDR3 is TGTGCCAGCTCAGCTCGTAGGGAGACCCAGTACTTC. It codes for CASSARRETQYF.

The V gene is TRBV7-9, the J gene TRBJ2-7; either TRBD1 or TRBD2 may supply D (5 bases each). Trimming left V 6 bases short and J 7 bases short, with 22 bases between. CDR1 SEHNR and CDR2 FQNEAQ come from the germline V gene (reference sequence). The CDR3 is 15 amino acids. CDR3 amino acids: CASSSGGRAAQEQYF. In nucleotides, the CDR3 is TGTGCCAGCAGTTCCGGAGGCAGGGCGGCTCAAGAGCAGTACTTC.

This clone was observed a few times. This chain's CDR3 is CASSQDGTRNTGELFF. CDR3 DNA sequence: TGTGCCAGCAGCCAAGATGGGACTAGAAACACCGGGGAGCTGTTTTTT. This rearrangement joins TRBV4-2 to TRBJ2-2; 8 nucleotides agree with TRBD2. Per the germline V gene, CDR1 is LGHNA and CDR2 is YNFKEQ. The ends lost 0 bases at V and 2 bases at J; junction bases unmatched: 2. The CDR3 loop spans 16 amino acids.

The sample holds a few counts of this clone. The V gene is TRBV4-1, the J gene TRBJ2-4; D is undetermined. This CDR3 contains 15 residues. V lost 0 bases, J lost 8 bases, and 14 bases lay in between. Germline-derived CDR1 and CDR2 are MGHRA and YSYEKL. CDR3 bases: TGCGCCAGCAGCCAAGACCGCCCCGGTGGGGACATTCAGTACTTC. It translates to CASSQDRPGGDIQYF.